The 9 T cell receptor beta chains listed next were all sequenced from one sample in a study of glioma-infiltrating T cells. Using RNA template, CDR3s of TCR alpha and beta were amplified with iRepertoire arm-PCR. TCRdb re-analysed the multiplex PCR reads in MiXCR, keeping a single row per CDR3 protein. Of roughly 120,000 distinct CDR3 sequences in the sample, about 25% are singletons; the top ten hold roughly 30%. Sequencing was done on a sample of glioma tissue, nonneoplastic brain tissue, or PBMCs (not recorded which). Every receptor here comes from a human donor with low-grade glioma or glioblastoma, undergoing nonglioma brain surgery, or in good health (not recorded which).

In nucleotides, the CDR3 is TGCAGCGCCGGGGGACTAGAAGAAAAACTGTTTTTT. It specifies CSAGGLEEKLFF. The chain carries TRBV29-1 and TRBJ1-4; perhaps TRBD1 as D (5 bases). Trimming cost V 7 bases and J 8 bases, with 14 bases left between them. CDR3 length equals 12 residues. The germline V gene encodes CDR1 SQVTM and CDR2 ANQGSEA.

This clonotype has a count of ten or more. The CDR3 region has the DNA TGTGCCAGCAGTTTGGGGACAGGGGGCCGCTACAATGAGCAGTTCTTC. Translation gives CASSLGTGGRYNEQFF. The chain combines TRBV27 with TRBJ2-1; 12 positions agree with TRBD1. The germline V gene has CDR1 MNHEY and CDR2 SMNVEV (reference sequence). Trimming cost V 3 bases and J 3 bases; bases outside gene matches: 3. CDR3 length equals 16 residues.

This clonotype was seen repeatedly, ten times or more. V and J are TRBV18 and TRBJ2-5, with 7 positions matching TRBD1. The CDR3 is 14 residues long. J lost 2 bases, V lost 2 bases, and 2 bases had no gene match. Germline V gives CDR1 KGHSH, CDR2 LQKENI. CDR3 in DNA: TGTGCCAGCTCACCAAACAGGGGACAAGAGACCCAGTACTTC. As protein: CASSPNRGQETQYF.

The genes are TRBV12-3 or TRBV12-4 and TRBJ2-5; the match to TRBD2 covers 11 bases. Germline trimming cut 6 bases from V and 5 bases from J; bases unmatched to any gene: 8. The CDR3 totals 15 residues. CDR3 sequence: CASSPLSGRVETQYF. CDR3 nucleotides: TGTGCCAGCAGCCCTCTTAGCGGGAGGGTGGAGACCCAGTACTTC.

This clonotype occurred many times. CDR3 amino acids: CASSQVAGSYNEQFF. The CDR3 bases are TGCGCCAGCAGCCAAGTGGCGGGCTCCTACAATGAGCAGTTCTTC. The chain recombines TRBV4-3 with TRBJ2-1, with D perhaps TRBD2 (5 bases). The V and J ends lost 1 base and 0 bases respectively, with 7 bases between them. This CDR3 has 15 residues. Germline V lookup: CDR1 LGHNA, CDR2 YSLEER.

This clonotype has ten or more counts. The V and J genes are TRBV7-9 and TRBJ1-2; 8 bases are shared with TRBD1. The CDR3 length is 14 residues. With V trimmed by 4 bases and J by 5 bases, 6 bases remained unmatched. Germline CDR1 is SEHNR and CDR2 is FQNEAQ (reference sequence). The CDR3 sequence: CASSSGQGVYGYTF. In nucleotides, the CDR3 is TGTGCCAGCAGCTCTGGACAGGGAGTGTATGGCTACACCTTC.

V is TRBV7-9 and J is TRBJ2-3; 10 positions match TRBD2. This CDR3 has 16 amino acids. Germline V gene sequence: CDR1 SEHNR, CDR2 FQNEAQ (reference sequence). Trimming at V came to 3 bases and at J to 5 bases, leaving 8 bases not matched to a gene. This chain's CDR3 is CASSFGASGRQDTQYF. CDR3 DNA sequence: TGTGCCAGCAGCTTTGGCGCTAGCGGGAGACAAGATACGCAGTATTTT.

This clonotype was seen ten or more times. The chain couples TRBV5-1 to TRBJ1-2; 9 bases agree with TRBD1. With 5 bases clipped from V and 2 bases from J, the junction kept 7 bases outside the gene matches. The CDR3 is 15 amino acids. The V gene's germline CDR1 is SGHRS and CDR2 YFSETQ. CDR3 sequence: CASRRPGQGNYGYTF. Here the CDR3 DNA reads TGCGCCAGCAGGCGTCCGGGACAGGGAAACTATGGCTACACCTTC. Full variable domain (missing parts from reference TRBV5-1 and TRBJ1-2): KAGVTQTPRYLIKTRGQQVTLSCSPISGHRSVSWYQQTPGQGLQFLFEYFSETQRNKGNFPGRFSGRQFSNSRSEMNVSTLELGDSALYLCASRRPGQGNYGYTFGSGTRLTVV.

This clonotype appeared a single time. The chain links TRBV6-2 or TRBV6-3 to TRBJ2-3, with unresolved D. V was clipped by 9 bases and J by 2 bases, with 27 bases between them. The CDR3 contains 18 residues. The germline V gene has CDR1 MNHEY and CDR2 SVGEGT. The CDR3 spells CASYSTGWSSGPTDTQYF. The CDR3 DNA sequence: TGTGCCAGTTACTCGACGGGTTGGTCATCTGGTCCCACAGATACGCAGTATTTT.